This T cell receptor beta chain is drawn from a study of blood T cell repertoires in COVID-19. Background on the study: There were acute and convalescent COVID-19 samples, and they came from the United States, Italy and Spain.

Repertoires were generated with immunoSEQ multiplex PCR, while TCRdb's copy carries only in-frame clones and drops some. The sample includes about 320,000 clones, approximately 85% of them seen just once. V gave up 6 bases and J gave up 7 bases, with 15 bases separating them. Germline assignment: CDR1 SNHLY and CDR2 FYNNEI. This CDR3 has 13 amino acids. This chain connects TRBV2 to TRBJ1-2, with D possibly being TRBD1 (5 bases). The TCR comes from a human donor in a cohort sampled during active COVID-19. Input material: peripheral blood. The CDR3 region is CASSGTLTSGYTF. The CDR3 bases are TGTGCCAGCAGCGGGACTCTCACTTCTGGCTACACCTTC.